Listed here is a single T cell receptor (beta chain). This entry is derived from a study of blood T cell repertoires in COVID-19. Participant reports of clinical history set cohort assignment. Generated by immunoSEQ multiplex PCR, the TCRdb table keeps only in-frame clones and is missing some. The data show fewer than 250,000 clones, about 86% seen once. The CDR3 covers 12 residues. The germline gives CDR1 KGHDR, CDR2 SFDVKD. The germline V and J ends were trimmed by 9 bases and 5 bases, with 10 bases remaining between them. This receptor was taken from a woman aged 40 to 50 with acute COVID-19. The source material was PBMCs or T cells enriched from blood (not recorded which). The gene calls are TRBV24-1 and TRBJ2-1, with D unresolved. The CDR3 loop reads CATSRQHNEQFF. CDR3 in DNA: TGTGCCACCTCTAGGCAACACAATGAGCAGTTCTTC.